The present entry profiles one TCR beta chain with its context. Its matching antigen is unknown. The data derive from a study of OX40 agonist ivuxolimab in advanced cancers. Autoimmune disease history or systemic immunosuppression led to patients being barred. Clones were read by immunoSEQ multiplex PCR, and TCRdb kept only the in-frame ones, dropping some. This table has about 14,000 clones, 76% appearing once. Study-wide findings and caveats: The antigen specificity of the peripheral T cells (those that were expanded) was not determined. CD8+ T cells averaged more expanded clones than CD4+. CD4+ and CD8+ blood T cells expanded clonally by week 6 at 0.1 to 3.0 mg/kg.

There are 15 residues in the CDR3. Per germline, CDR1 LGHNT and CDR2 FRNRAP. V lost 7 bases to trimming and J lost 3 bases, with 16 bases between them. Source: CD4+ or CD8+ T cells sorted from blood, taken in a trial of the OX40 agonist ivuxolimab. The TCR sequence derives from an adult with an advanced solid tumor such as melanoma, head and neck, liver or kidney cancer. This rearrangement joins TRBV12-5 to TRBJ2-1, with a tentative D call TRBD1 (6 bases). The CDR3 reads CASADGGQIYNEQFF. CDR3 nucleotides: TGTGCTAGTGCCGACGGAGGACAGATCTACAATGAGCAGTTCTTC.